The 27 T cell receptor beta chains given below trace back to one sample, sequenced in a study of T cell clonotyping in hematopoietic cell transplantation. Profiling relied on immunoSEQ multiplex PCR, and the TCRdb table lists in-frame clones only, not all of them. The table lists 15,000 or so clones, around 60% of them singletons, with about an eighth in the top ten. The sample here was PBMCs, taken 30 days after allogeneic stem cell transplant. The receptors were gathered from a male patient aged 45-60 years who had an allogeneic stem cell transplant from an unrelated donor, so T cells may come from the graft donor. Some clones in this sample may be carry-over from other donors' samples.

The CDR3 sequence: CASSEYGQGAGELFF. CDR3 in DNA: TGTGCCAGCAGTGAATACGGACAGGGGGCCGGGGAGCTGTTTTTT. The chain joins TRBV2 to TRBJ2-2, with 10 nucleotides matching TRBD1. After removal of 2 bases from V and 6 bases from J, the junction contained 3 bases not matched to a gene. The CDR3 runs to 15 residues. Germline values: CDR1 SNHLY, CDR2 FYNNEI.

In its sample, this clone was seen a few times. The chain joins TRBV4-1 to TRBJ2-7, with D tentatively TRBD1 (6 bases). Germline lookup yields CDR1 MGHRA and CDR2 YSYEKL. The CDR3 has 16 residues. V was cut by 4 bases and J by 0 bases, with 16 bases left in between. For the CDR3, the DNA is TGCGCCAGCAGCCCCTTGACAGGTCCCAACTCCTACGAGCAGTACTTC. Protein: CASSPLTGPNSYEQYF.

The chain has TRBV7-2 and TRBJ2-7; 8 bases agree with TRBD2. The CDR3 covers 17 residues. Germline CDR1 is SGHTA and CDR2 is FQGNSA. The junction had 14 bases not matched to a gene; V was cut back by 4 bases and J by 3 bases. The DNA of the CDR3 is TGTGCCAGCAGCTCAACCCCCAGCGGGAGAGGGCTCTACGAGCAGTACTTC. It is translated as CASSSTPSGRGLYEQYF. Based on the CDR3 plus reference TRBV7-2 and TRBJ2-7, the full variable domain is GAGVSQSPSNKVTEKGKDVELRCDPISGHTALYWYRQSLGQGLEFLIYFQGNSAPDKSGLPSDRFSAERTGGSVSTLTIQRTQQEDSAVYLCASSSTPSGRGLYEQYFGPGTRLTVT.

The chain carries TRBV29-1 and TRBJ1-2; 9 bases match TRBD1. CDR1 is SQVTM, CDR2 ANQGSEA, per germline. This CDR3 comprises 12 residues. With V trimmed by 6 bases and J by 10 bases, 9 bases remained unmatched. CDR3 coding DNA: TGCAGCGTGAGCCGGGACAGGGAGTCCTACACCTTC. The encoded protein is CSVSRDRESYTF.

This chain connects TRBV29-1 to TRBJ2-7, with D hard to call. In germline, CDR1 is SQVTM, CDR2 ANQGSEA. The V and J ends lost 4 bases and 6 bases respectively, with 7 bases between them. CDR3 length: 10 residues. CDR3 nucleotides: TGCAGCGTTGTACAGTCCGAGCAGTACTTC. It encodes CSVVQSEQYF.

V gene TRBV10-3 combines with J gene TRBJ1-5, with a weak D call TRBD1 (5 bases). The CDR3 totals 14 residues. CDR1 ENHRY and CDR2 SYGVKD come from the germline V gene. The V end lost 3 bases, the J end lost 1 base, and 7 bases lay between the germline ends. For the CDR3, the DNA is TGTGCCATCAGTGAAGGGGTAAGCAATCAGCCCCAGCATTTT. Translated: CAISEGVSNQPQHF.

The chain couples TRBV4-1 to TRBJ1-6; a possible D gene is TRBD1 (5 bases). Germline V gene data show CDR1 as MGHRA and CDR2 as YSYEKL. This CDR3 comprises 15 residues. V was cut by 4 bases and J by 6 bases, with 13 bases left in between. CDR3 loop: CASSRVSGPNSPLHF. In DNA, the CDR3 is TGCGCCAGCAGCCGCGTCTCGGGACCTAATTCACCCCTCCACTTT.

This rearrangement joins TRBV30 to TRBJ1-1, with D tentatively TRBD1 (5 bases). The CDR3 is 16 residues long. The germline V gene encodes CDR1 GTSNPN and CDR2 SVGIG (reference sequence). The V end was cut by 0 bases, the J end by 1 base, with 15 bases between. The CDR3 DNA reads TGTGCCTGGAGTGTATGGGGCTTTGGGTCGAACACTGAAGCTTTCTTT. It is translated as CAWSVWGFGSNTEAFF.

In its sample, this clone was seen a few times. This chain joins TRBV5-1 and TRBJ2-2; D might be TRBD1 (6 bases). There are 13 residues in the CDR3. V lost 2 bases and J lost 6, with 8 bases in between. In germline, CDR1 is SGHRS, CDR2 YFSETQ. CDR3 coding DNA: TGCGCCAGCAGCTTCCGACAGGCCGGGGAGCTGTTTTTT. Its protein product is CASSFRQAGELFF.

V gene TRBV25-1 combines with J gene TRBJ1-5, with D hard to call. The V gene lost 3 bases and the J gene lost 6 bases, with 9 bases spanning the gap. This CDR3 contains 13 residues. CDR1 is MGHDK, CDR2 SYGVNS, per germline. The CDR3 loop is CASSEVGSQPQHF. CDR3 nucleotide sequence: TGTGCCAGCAGTGAGGTTGGGAGTCAGCCCCAGCATTTT.

As DNA, the CDR3 is TGTGCCAGCAGTGAACAGGATAATTCACCCCTCCACTTT. It encodes CASSEQDNSPLHF. This rearrangement joins TRBV25-1 to TRBJ1-6; D not certain. Looked up from germline, CDR1 is MGHDK and CDR2 is SYGVNS. Between the trimmed V and J ends, which lost 2 bases and 5 bases, there was a span of 4 bases. The CDR3 spans 13 residues.

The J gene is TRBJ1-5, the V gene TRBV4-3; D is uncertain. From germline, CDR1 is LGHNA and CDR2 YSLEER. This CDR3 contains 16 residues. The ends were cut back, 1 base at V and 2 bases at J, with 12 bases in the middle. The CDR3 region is CASSQGLTRGNQPQHF. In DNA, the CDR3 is TGCGCCAGCAGCCAAGGGCTCACGAGGGGCAATCAGCCCCAGCATTTT.

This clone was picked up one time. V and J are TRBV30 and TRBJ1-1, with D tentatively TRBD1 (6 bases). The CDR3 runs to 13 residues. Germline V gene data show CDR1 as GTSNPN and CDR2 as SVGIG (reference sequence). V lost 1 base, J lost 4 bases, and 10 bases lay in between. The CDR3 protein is CAWSGSGATEAFF. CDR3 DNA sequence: TGTGCCTGGAGTGGTTCGGGGGCCACTGAAGCTTTCTTT.

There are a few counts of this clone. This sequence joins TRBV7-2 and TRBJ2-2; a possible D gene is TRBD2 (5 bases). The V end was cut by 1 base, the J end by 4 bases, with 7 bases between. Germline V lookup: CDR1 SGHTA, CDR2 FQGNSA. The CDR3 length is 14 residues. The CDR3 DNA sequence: TGTGCCAGCAGCTTAGGAGGGAGCACCGGGGAGCTGTTTTTT. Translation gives CASSLGGSTGELFF.

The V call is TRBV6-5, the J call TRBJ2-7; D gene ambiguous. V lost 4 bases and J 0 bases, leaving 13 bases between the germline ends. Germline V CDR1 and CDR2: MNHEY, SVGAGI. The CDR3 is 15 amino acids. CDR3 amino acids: CASSSPKLASYEQYF. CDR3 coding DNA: TGTGCCAGCAGTTCCCCGAAGTTGGCCTCCTACGAGCAGTACTTC.

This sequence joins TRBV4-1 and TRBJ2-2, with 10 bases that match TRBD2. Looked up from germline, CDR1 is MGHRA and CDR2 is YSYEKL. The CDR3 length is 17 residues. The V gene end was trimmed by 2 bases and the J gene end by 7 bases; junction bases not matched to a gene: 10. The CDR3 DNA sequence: TGCGCCAGCAGCCAACCTCGAGCGGGGGGGCCTCACGGGGAGCTGTTTTTT. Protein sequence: CASSQPRAGGPHGELFF.

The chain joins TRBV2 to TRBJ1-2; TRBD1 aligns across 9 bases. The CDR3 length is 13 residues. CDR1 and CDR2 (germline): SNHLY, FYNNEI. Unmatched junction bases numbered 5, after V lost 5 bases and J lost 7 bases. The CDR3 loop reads CASSLQGASGYTF. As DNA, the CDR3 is TGTGCCAGCAGTTTACAGGGGGCTAGTGGCTACACCTTC.

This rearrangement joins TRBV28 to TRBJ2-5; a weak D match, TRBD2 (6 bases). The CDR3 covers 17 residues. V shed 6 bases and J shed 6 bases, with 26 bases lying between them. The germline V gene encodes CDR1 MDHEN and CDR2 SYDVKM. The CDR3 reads CASRRNLRDPGGQTQYF. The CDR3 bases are TGTGCCAGCAGACGAAATCTCCGGGACCCCGGAGGGCAGACCCAGTACTTC.

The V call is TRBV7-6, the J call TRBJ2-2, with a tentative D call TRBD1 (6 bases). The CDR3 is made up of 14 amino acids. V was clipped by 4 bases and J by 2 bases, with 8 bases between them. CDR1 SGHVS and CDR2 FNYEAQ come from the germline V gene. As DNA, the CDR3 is TGTGCCAGCAGCTCGGACAGAAACACCGGGGAGCTGTTTTTT. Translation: CASSSDRNTGELFF.

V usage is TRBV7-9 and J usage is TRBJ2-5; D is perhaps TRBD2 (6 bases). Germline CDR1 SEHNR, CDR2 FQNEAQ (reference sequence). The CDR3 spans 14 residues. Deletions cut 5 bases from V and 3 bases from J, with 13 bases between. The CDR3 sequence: CASSHPWGEETQYF. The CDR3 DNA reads TGTGCCAGCAGCCACCCGTGGGGGGAAGAGACCCAGTACTTC.

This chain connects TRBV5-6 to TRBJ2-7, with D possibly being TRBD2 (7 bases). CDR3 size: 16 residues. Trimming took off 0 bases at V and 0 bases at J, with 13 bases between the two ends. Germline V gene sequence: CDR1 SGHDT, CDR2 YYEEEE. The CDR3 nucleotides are TGTGCCAGCAGCTTGGTATCGGCGGGGGCCTCCTACGAGCAGTACTTC. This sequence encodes CASSLVSAGASYEQYF.

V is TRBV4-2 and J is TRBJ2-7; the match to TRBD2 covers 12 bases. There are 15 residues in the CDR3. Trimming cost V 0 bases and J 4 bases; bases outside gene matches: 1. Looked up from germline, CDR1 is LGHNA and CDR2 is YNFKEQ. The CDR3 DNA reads TGTGCCAGCAGCCAAGATCTAGCGGGAGGGTACGAGCAGTACTTC. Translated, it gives CASSQDLAGGYEQYF.

The CDR3 loop is CASSLLKAGPNSPLHF. The CDR3 bases are TGTGCCAGCAGCCTATTGAAAGCGGGCCCAAATTCACCCCTCCACTTT. V is TRBV7-6 and J is TRBJ1-6; unclear D gene. The germline gives CDR1 SGHVS, CDR2 FNYEAQ. The length of the CDR3 is 16 residues. The V gene lost 5 bases and the J gene lost 7 bases, with 18 bases spanning the gap.

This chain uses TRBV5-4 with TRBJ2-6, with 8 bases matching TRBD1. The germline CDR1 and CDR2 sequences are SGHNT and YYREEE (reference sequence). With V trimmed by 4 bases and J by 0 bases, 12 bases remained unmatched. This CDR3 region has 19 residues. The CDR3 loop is CASSLPRQGRFSGANVLTF. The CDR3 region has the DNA TGTGCCAGCAGCCTCCCACGACAGGGGAGATTCTCTGGGGCCAACGTCCTGACTTTC.

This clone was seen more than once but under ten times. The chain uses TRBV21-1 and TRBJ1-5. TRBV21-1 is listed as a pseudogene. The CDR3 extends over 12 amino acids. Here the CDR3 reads CASSKGDQPQHF. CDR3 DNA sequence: TGTGCCAGCAGCAAGGGGGATCAGCCCCAGCATTTT.

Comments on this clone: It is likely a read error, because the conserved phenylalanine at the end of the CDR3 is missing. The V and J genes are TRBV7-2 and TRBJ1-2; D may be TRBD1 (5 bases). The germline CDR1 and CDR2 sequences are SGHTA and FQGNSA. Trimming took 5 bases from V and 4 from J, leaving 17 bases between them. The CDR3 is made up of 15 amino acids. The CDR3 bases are TGTGCCAGCAGCCCTCAAGAAGGGACTAGCTATGGCTACACCTAC. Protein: CASSPQEGTSYGYTY.

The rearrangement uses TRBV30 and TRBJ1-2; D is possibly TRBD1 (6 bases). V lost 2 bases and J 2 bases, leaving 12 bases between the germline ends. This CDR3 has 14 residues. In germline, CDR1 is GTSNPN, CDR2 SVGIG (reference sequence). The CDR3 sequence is CAWSSTGHNYGYTF. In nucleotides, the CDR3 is TGTGCCTGGAGTTCCACGGGACACAACTATGGCTACACCTTC.